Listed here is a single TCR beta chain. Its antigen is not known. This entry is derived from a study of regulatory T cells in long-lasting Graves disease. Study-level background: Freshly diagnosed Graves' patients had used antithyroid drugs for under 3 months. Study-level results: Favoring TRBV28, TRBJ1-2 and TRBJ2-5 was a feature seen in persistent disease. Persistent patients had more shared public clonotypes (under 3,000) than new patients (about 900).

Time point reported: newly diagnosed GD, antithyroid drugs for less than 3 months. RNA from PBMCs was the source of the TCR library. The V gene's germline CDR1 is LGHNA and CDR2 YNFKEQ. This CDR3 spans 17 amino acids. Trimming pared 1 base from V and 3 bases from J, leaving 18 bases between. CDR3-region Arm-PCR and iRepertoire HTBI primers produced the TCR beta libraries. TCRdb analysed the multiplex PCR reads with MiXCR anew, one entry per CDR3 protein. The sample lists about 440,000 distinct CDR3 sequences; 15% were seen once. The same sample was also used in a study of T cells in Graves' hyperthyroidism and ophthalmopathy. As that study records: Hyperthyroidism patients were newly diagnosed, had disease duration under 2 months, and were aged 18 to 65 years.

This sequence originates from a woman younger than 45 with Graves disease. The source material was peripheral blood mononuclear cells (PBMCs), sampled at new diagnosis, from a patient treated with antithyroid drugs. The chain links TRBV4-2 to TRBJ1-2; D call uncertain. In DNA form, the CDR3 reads TGTGCCAGCAGCCAAGGAGAAGTGGGTTGGGGAGACTATGGCTACACCTTC. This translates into CASSQGEVGWGDYGYTF.